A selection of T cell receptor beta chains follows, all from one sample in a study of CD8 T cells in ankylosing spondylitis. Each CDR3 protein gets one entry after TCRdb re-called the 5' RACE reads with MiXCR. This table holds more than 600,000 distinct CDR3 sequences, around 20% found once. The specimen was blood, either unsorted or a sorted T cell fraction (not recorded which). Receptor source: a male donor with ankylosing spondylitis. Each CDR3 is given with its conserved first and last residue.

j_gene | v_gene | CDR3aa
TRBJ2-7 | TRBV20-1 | CSAPEGLSYEQYF
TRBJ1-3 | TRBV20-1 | CSARGWGNASDGNTIYF
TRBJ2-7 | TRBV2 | CASSTGQGNEQYF
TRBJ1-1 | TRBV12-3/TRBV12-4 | CASSLGPGRLPEAFF
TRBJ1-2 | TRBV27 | CASSSQGTGGYGYTF
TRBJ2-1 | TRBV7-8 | CASSLDYWGSGRNEQFF
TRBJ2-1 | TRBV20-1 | CSARARTSGNNEQFF
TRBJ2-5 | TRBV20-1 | CSARDIAGAFEETQYF
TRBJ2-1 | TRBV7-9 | CASSLASGADNEQFF
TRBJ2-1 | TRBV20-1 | CSVTPPNNNEQFF
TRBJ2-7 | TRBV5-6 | CASSSPLGTSGIEQYF
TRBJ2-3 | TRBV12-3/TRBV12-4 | CASSHTGTSGGLTDTQYF
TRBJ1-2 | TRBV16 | CASSQSTANGYTF
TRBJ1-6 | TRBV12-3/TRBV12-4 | CASSFRTGGNSPLHF
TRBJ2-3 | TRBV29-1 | CSVERVATDTQYF
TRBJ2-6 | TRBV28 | CASSLRGGLAGANVLTF
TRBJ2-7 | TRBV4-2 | CASGQEGRLGYEQYF
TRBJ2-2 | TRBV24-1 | CATSAPRGSTGELFF
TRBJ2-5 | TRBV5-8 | CASSLGGELGETQYF
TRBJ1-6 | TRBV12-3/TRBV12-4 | CASSFRSSYNSPLHF
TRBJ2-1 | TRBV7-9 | CASSLWTPEQFF
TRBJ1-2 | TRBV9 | CASSVSTGPDYGYTF
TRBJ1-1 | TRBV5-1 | CASSAVMNTEAFF
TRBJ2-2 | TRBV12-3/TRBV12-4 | CASGLGLALRDPGELFF
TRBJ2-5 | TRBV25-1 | CARKTGLEETQYF
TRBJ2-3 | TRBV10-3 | CAISEAGAATDTQYF
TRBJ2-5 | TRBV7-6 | CASSLALGRETQYF
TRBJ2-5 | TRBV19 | CASSPLGDREREETQYF
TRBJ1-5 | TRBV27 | CASSLDPSNQPQHF
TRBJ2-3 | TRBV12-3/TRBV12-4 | CASRGRSGGHRDTQYF
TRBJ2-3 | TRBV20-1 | CSARGTSGGPDTQYF
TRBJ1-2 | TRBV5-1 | CASSSLQGANYGYTF
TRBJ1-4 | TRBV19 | CASSIAGDSNEKLFF
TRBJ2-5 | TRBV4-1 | CASSQVPGEVGETQYF
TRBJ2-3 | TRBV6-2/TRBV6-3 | CASSYATEADTQYF
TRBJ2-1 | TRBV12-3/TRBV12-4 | CASSFRGFGGARYNEQFF
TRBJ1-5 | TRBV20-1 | CSAYEGNQPQHF
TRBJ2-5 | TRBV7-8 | CASSFLPLQETQYF
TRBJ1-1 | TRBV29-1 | CSVDTGTTEAFF
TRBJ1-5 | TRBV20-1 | CSARDGGQGFQPQHF
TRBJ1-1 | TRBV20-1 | CSARVFVVDTEAFF
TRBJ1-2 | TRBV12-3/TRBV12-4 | CASSLGVKLGYTF
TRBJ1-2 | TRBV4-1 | CASSPQDNYGYTF
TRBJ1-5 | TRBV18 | CASSPTEVGNQPQHF
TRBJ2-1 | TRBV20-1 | CSAGGLAGLRSSYNEQFF
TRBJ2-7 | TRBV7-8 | CASSFGTAVIYEQYF
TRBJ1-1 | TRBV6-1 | CASSEVKGGNTEAFF
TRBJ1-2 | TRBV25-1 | CASRWTGPNSGYTF
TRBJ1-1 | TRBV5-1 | CASSRDSLNTEAFF
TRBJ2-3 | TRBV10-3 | CATGPGLITDTQYF
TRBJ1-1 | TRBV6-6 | CASKGDTEAFF